These 27 T cell receptor beta chains originate from one sample sequenced in a study of CXCR3-negative and CXCR3-positive naive CD8 T cells. UMI-labeled 5' RACE yielded the TRB cDNA libraries. TCRdb re-called the 5' RACE reads and shows each CDR3 protein once, DNA omitted. The repertoire table contains tens of thousands of distinct CDR3 sequences. Material for sequencing was naive CXCR3- CD8+ T cells from blood. Stated subset: CD45RO-CCR7+CD27+CD95- naive CD8+ T cells lacking CXCR3 (TNR3-). The receptors were gathered from a human donor in good health. Some clones in this sample may be carry-over from other donors' samples.

CDR3: CASSQTGGYEQYF. The gene calls are TRBV5-1 and TRBJ2-7; the D call from TCRdb, TRBD2, cannot be confirmed without DNA. The CDR3 spans 13 residues. Germline V gene sequence: CDR1 SGHRS, CDR2 YFSETQ.

The V gene is TRBV9, the J gene TRBJ2-6; as DNA is missing, the TRBD1 call by TCRdb cannot be tested. This CDR3 contains 18 residues. Germline CDR1 and CDR2: SGDLS and YYNGEE. The CDR3 here is CASSARDRIFSGANVLTF.

The chain employs TRBV12-3 or TRBV12-4 and TRBJ2-2; TCRdb's D call, TRBD1, is unchecked because there is no DNA. This CDR3 has 18 residues. CDR3 in amino acids: CASSLRVGDRPNTGELFF.

The chain combines TRBV7-6 with TRBJ1-3. Germline V gene lookup returns CDR1 SGHVS and CDR2 FNYEAQ. The CDR3 is 16 amino acids. Here the CDR3 reads CASSYSGGPSCNTIYF.

This chain uses TRBV19 with TRBJ1-1. CDR1 LNHDA and CDR2 SQIVND come from the germline V gene (reference sequence). The CDR3 is 12 amino acids. CDR3 residues: CASSIGVREAFF.

The V and J genes are TRBV4-1 and TRBJ2-3. CDR3 size: 16 residues. Germline values: CDR1 MGHRA, CDR2 YSYEKL. The CDR3: CASSQSDVSITDTQYF.

This sequence joins TRBV30 and TRBJ1-1. The CDR3 length is 14 residues. Germline lookup yields CDR1 GTSNPN and CDR2 SVGIG (reference sequence). The CDR3 protein is CAWTSVGVNTEAFF.

The chain employs TRBV29-1 and TRBJ2-5; absent DNA, TCRdb's TRBD2 call cannot be checked. The CDR3 runs to 17 residues. The germline V gene has CDR1 SQVTM and CDR2 ANQGSEA. The CDR3 protein is CSVEEYGDGREGETQYF.

The rearrangement uses TRBV7-9 and TRBJ2-5; the D call from TCRdb, TRBD2, cannot be confirmed without DNA. This CDR3 is built from 14 residues. Germline CDR1 is SEHNR and CDR2 is FQNEAQ (reference sequence). The CDR3 protein is CASSFSTGQETQYF.

The chain has TRBV7-9 and TRBJ1-1; TCRdb's D call of TRBD1 is untestable without DNA. There are 15 residues in the CDR3. Germline CDR1 SEHNR, CDR2 FQNEAQ (reference sequence). CDR3 sequence reads: CASSVLQGLGTEAFF.

CDR3 protein: CASSDVPGNTIYF. The rearrangement links TRBV19 to TRBJ1-3. Per germline, CDR1 LNHDA and CDR2 SQIVND (reference sequence). The CDR3 has 13 amino acids. The full variable domain, in which reference TRBV19 and TRBJ1-3 provide the parts outside the CDR3, is DGGITQSPKYLFRKEGQNVTLSCEQNLNHDAMYWYRQDPGQGLRLIYYSQIVNDFQKGDIAEGYSVSREKKESFPLTVTSAQKNPTAFYLCASSDVPGNTIYFGEGSWLTVV.

The chain employs TRBV10-3 and TRBJ1-1. From germline, CDR1 is ENHRY and CDR2 SYGVKD. The CDR3 contains 14 residues. The CDR3 sequence is CAIMQSIMNTEAFF.

This chain's CDR3 is CASSFGTGWTEAFF. This chain connects TRBV28 to TRBJ1-1; TCRdb's D call of TRBD1 is untestable without DNA. This CDR3 is 14 amino acids long. CDR1 is MDHEN, CDR2 SYDVKM, per germline. Filled out from reference TRBV28 and TRBJ1-1, the complete variable domain reads DVKVTQSSRYLVKRTGEKVFLECVQDMDHENMFWYRQDPGLGLRLIYFSYDVKMKEKGDIPEGYSVSREKKERFSLILESASTNQTSMYLCASSFGTGWTEAFFGQGTRLTVV.

This chain links TRBV28 with TRBJ2-1; TCRdb lists TRBD1, though no DNA is available to test this call. CDR3 length: 14 residues. CDR1 is MDHEN and CDR2 is SYDVKM in the germline V gene. CDR3 sequence reads: CASSPWGENNEQFF.

The chain uses TRBV4-3 and TRBJ1-6; TCRdb's assignment of TRBD1 cannot be checked, as there is no DNA. Looked up from germline, CDR1 is LGHNA and CDR2 is YSLEER. CDR3 length equals 14 residues. The CDR3 spells CASSQSLENSPLHF.

V usage is TRBV7-8 and J usage is TRBJ1-6. This CDR3 has 12 amino acids. Germline V gene sequence: CDR1 SGHVS, CDR2 FQNEAQ. CDR3 protein: CASSLVDSPLHF.

This chain links TRBV29-1 with TRBJ2-7; the D call of TRBD1 rests on TCRdb alone, since no DNA is present to check it. Germline CDR1 SQVTM, CDR2 ANQGSEA. This CDR3 has 13 amino acids. CDR3 amino acids: CSVVQGASYEQYF.

CDR3 loop: CASNLDRGNTEAFF. V usage is TRBV19 and J usage is TRBJ1-1; with no DNA, the TCRdb D assignment of TRBD1 cannot be verified. Looked up from germline, CDR1 is LNHDA and CDR2 is SQIVND (reference sequence). The CDR3 is 14 amino acids.

The rearrangement links TRBV11-3 to TRBJ2-2; TCRdb gives TRBD1 as the D gene, but with no DNA this cannot be confirmed. The CDR3 is made up of 16 amino acids. Germline V lookup: CDR1 SGHNT, CDR2 YENEEA. CDR3 region: CVSSSRGVGNTGELFF.

Here the CDR3 reads CSVEREIYGYTF. The J gene is TRBJ1-2, the V gene TRBV29-1. In germline, CDR1 is SQVTM, CDR2 ANQGSEA. The CDR3 length is 12 residues.

The CDR3 is CASSFSGNTGELFF. The V call is TRBV5-5, the J call TRBJ2-2. CDR1 is SGHKS, CDR2 YYEKEE, per germline (reference sequence). There are 14 residues in the CDR3.

The chain carries TRBV27 and TRBJ2-1. CDR3 size: 13 residues. CDR1 is MNHEY, CDR2 SMNVEV, per germline (reference sequence). CDR3 residues: CASSIASWGEQFF.

The rearrangement joins TRBV20-1 to TRBJ1-2; the TCRdb call, TRBD1, lacks DNA for checking. CDR1 DFQATT and CDR2 SNEGSKA come from the germline V gene (reference sequence). The CDR3 sequence is 15 residues long. This CDR3 is CSARVARSANYGYTF.

The chain recombines TRBV5-5 with TRBJ2-5; no DNA is available, so the TRBD1 call from TCRdb remains unchecked. The CDR3 is made up of 18 amino acids. Germline-derived CDR1 and CDR2 are SGHKS and YYEKEE (reference sequence). The CDR3 is CASSPDVLGRILDETQYF.

The chain couples TRBV20-1 to TRBJ2-2; TCRdb's assignment of TRBD2 cannot be checked, as there is no DNA. The CDR3 is 15 residues long. Germline V lookup: CDR1 DFQATT, CDR2 SNEGSKA (reference sequence). The CDR3 sequence: CSADSLAGVTGELFF.

The gene calls are TRBV6-2 or TRBV6-3 and TRBJ1-1. The CDR3 totals 15 residues. Germline CDR1 MNHEY, CDR2 SVGEGT. CDR3 sequence reads: CASSQSSDKNTEAFF.

The chain has TRBV7-9 and TRBJ1-1; as DNA is missing, the TRBD1 call by TCRdb cannot be tested. The CDR3 has 17 residues. Germline CDR1 SEHNR, CDR2 FQNEAQ (reference sequence). The CDR3 loop reads CASSLVGTGNPNTEAFF.